The 6 T cell receptor beta chains below all came from one sample that was sequenced in a study of beta chain features in type 1 diabetes (dated 2018 in TCRdb). Library prep was done by the immunoSEQ multiplex PCR assay. All of the isolated RNA was reverse transcribed with the High Capacity cDNA Reverse Transcription Kit, so expressed TCRB transcripts were sequenced. In TCRdb, the immuneACCESS table is reduced to in-frame sequences with V and J assigned. These tables do not hold every clone; where another copy was compared, an unresolved V gene accounts for under half, and the others remain unexplained. The sample table shows a few hundred thousand clones, and around 26% are seen once. The ten largest clones add up to roughly 4% of the sample. The sequenced sample consisted of central memory CD4+ T cells from blood. Receptors were obtained from a man under 40 in good health.

This clone showed up many times. The chain is built from TRBV7-2 and TRBJ2-7; D not resolved. Trimming took off 7 bases at V and 3 bases at J, with 13 bases between the two ends. Germline CDR1 and CDR2: SGHTA and FQGNSA. This CDR3 has 13 amino acids. The CDR3 nucleotides read TGTGCCAGCACCACGACCATCGGCTACGAGCAGTACTTC. This translates into CASTTTIGYEQYF.

The rearrangement links TRBV15 to TRBJ1-5; tentatively, D is TRBD1 (6 bases). CDR1 and CDR2 (germline): LNHNV, YYDKDF (reference sequence). V was clipped by 2 bases and J by 2 bases, with 16 bases between them. This CDR3 is 17 amino acids long. CDR3 DNA: TGTGCCACCAGCAGACCGTCCTCCAGGGGTGGCAATCAGCCCCAGCATTTT. Translated, it gives CATSRPSSRGGNQPQHF.

This clone has a handful of counts. V usage is TRBV30 and J usage is TRBJ2-5, with TRBD1 matching 10 bases. The trim removed 3 bases at V and 9 bases at J, leaving 13 bases unmatched. CDR1 GTSNPN and CDR2 SVGIG come from the germline V gene (reference sequence). The CDR3 has 15 residues. The CDR3 nucleotides read TGTGCCTGGAGCCGTCCGGGACAGGGGACCCGGGCCCAGTACTTC. It specifies CAWSRPGQGTRAQYF.

A few counts support this clone. The chain joins TRBV7-2 to TRBJ1-6; 7 bases match TRBD1. CDR3 size: 19 residues. With 5 bases clipped from V and 9 bases from J, the junction kept 22 bases outside the gene matches. CDR1 and CDR2 from the germline V gene are SGHTA and FQGNSA. CDR3 DNA: TGTGCCAGCAGCCTGTTCCTCTTCGCAAGACAGGGAGTAGGTTCACCCCTCCACTTT. Translation gives CASSLFLFARQGVGSPLHF.

This clone was found many times. V gene TRBV6-5 combines with J gene TRBJ2-1, with a possible D match to TRBD1 (6 bases). The germline V gene encodes CDR1 MNHEY and CDR2 SVGAGI. V shed 0 bases and J shed 6 bases, with 15 bases lying between them. CDR3 length equals 16 residues. The CDR3 loop is CASSYSSRGRINEQFF. The CDR3 bases are TGTGCCAGCAGTTACTCGAGCAGGGGTAGAATCAATGAGCAGTTCTTC.

In its sample, this clone was seen a few times. The gene calls are TRBV5-4 and TRBJ1-1; no clear D gene. The V and J ends lost 5 bases and 6 bases respectively, with 17 bases between them. The CDR3 totals 14 residues. The V gene's germline CDR1 is SGHNT and CDR2 YYREEE (reference sequence). In nucleotides, the CDR3 is TGTGCCAGCAGATCGGACGTCGCCTGGGCTGAAGCTTTCTTT. It codes for CASRSDVAWAEAFF.